One and the same sample provided the 25 T cell receptor beta chains below, sequenced in a study of blood T cell repertoires in COVID-19. Measured with immunoSEQ multiplex PCR; TCRdb has only the in-frame clones, and not every one. The sample has over 65,000 clones; 81% are singletons. Sequencing was carried out using peripheral blood. The source of these receptors is a man older than 75 with acute or convalescent COVID-19.

This chain links TRBV2 with TRBJ2-3; maybe TRBD2 (6 bases). CDR3 length: 13 amino acids. CDR1 and CDR2 from the germline V gene are SNHLY and FYNNEI. The ends were cut back, 4 bases at V and 6 bases at J, with 11 bases in the middle. The CDR3 nucleotides read TGTGCCAGCAGTGTCGGAGGGGCGGATACGCAGTATTTT. As protein: CASSVGGADTQYF. The complete variable domain, with remaining parts taken from reference TRBV2 and TRBJ2-3, reads EPEVTQTPSHQVTQMGQEVILRCVPISNHLYFYWYRQILGQKVEFLVSFYNNEISEKSEIFDDQFSVERPDGSNFTLKIRSTKLEDSAMYFCASSVGGADTQYFGPGTRLTVL.

The CDR3 protein is CASSHTGQGEQPQHF. CDR3 sequence (DNA): TGTGCCAGCAGCCATACGGGACAGGGGGAACAGCCCCAGCATTTT. This chain links TRBV3-1 (or the pseudogene TRBV3-2) with TRBJ1-5; 11 positions match TRBD1. Germline V gene data show CDR1 as LGHDT and CDR2 as YNNKEL (reference sequence). The CDR3 contains 15 residues. J gave up 7 bases and V 3 bases, and 5 bases lay outside the gene matches.

The V gene is TRBV2, the J gene TRBJ2-5; 15 bases fit TRBD2. V lost 6 bases and J lost 4; bases outside the gene matches: 6. The CDR3 is made up of 16 amino acids. Germline-derived CDR1 and CDR2 are SNHLY and FYNNEI. This CDR3 reads CASRGTSGGSGETQYF. CDR3 DNA: TGTGCCAGCAGAGGGACTAGCGGGGGGTCTGGAGAGACCCAGTACTTC. Complete variable domain (other parts from reference TRBV2 and TRBJ2-5): EPEVTQTPSHQVTQMGQEVILRCVPISNHLYFYWYRQILGQKVEFLVSFYNNEISEKSEIFDDQFSVERPDGSNFTLKIRSTKLEDSAMYFCASRGTSGGSGETQYFGPGTRLLVL.

This clone was seen once. This chain uses TRBV19 with TRBJ1-5; no reliable D call. Per germline, CDR1 LNHDA and CDR2 SQIVND (reference sequence). The V gene lost 9 bases and the J gene lost 3 bases, with 15 bases spanning the gap. The CDR3 extends over 14 amino acids. Here the CDR3 DNA reads TGTGCCAGCCTTGGGGAGGGTTACAATCAGCCCCAGCATTTT. This codes for CASLGEGYNQPQHF.

The chain employs TRBV30 and TRBJ2-7; TRBD2 is a possible D gene (5 bases). The CDR3 is made up of 11 amino acids. The germline V and J ends were trimmed by 2 bases and 6 bases, with 8 bases remaining between them. Germline assignment: CDR1 GTSNPN and CDR2 SVGIG (reference sequence). The CDR3 DNA follows: TGTGCCTGGAGTCAAGGAGGCGAGCAGTACTTC. Translated, it gives CAWSQGGEQYF.

This chain connects TRBV7-8 to TRBJ1-1, with D tentatively TRBD1 (6 bases). V was clipped by 1 base and J by 9 bases, with 15 bases between them. The V gene's germline CDR1 is SGHVS and CDR2 FQNEAQ. CDR3 length: 14 amino acids. The CDR3: CASSLEAGAGQAFF. The DNA for the CDR3 is TGTGCCAGCAGCTTAGAGGCAGGGGCGGGTCAAGCTTTCTTT.

The table lists this clone with a count of one. The chain joins TRBV19 to TRBJ1-1; 7 positions match TRBD1. CDR1 is LNHDA, CDR2 SQIVND, per germline (reference sequence). Trimming at V came to 6 bases and at J to 4 bases, leaving 11 bases not matched to a gene. This CDR3 region has 15 residues. CDR3 DNA sequence: TGTGCCAGTAGACCCGACAGGGTAATGACCACTGAAGCTTTCTTT. Translating it yields CASRPDRVMTTEAFF.

In this sample, this clone turned up once. The V and J genes are TRBV12-3 or TRBV12-4 and TRBJ1-4; 8 bases match TRBD1. Trimming cost V 6 bases and J 8 bases; bases outside gene matches: 5. This CDR3 has 13 residues. The chain's CDR3 is CASSRQGREKLFF. The CDR3 DNA reads as TGTGCCAGCAGCCGACAGGGGAGGGAAAAACTGTTTTTT.

The gene calls are TRBV28 and TRBJ1-1; the D is unclear. Germline V gene lookup returns CDR1 MDHEN and CDR2 SYDVKM. The CDR3 consists of 11 residues. Between the trimmed V and J ends, which lost 8 bases and 10 bases, there was a span of 14 bases. In DNA, the CDR3 is TGTGCCAGCGGAGTAGGCATCCGAGCTTTCTTT. It yields the protein CASGVGIRAFF.

In its sample, this clone was seen many times. This sequence joins TRBV7-9 and TRBJ1-4; 7 bases fit TRBD1. Per the germline V gene, CDR1 is SEHNR and CDR2 is FQNEAQ (reference sequence). V dropped 5 bases and J dropped 0; count of bases not matched to a gene: 12. The CDR3 is 18 residues long. The CDR3 reads CASSTTPGTAATNEKLFF. The CDR3 DNA sequence: TGTGCCAGCAGCACTACCCCCGGGACAGCGGCAACTAATGAAAAACTGTTTTTT.

The chain uses TRBV28 and TRBJ2-3; perhaps TRBD2 as D (6 bases). Trimming left V 4 bases short and J 2 bases short, with 10 bases between. Germline lookup yields CDR1 MDHEN and CDR2 SYDVKM. CDR3 length: 14 residues. The CDR3 coding sequence is TGTGCCAGCAGTTATGGCGGGAACACAGATACGCAGTATTTT. It codes for CASSYGGNTDTQYF.

V usage is TRBV7-3 and J usage is TRBJ2-3; 13 bases fit TRBD2. V was clipped by 0 bases and J by 3 bases; unmatched bases: 9. The CDR3 runs 19 residues. CDR1 and CDR2 (germline): SGHTA, FQGTGA. The CDR3 DNA is TGTGCCAGCAGCTTAACGGGGACTAGCGGGATCGGAATGACAGATACGCAGTATTTT. It codes for CASSLTGTSGIGMTDTQYF.

The chain combines TRBV28 with TRBJ2-5; D not resolved. The CDR3 extends over 15 amino acids. Deletions cut 2 bases from V and 5 bases from J, with 15 bases between. Germline V gives CDR1 MDHEN, CDR2 SYDVKM. This CDR3 reads CASSLGQVFKETQYF. For the CDR3, the DNA is TGTGCCAGCAGTTTAGGTCAGGTCTTTAAGGAGACCCAGTACTTC. The full variable domain, its missing parts supplied by reference TRBV28 and TRBJ2-5, is DVKVTQSSRYLVKRTGEKVFLECVQDMDHENMFWYRQDPGLGLRLIYFSYDVKMKEKGDIPEGYSVSREKKERFSLILESASTNQTSMYLCASSLGQVFKETQYFGPGTRLLVL.

The table lists this clone with a count of one. The chain links TRBV2 to TRBJ1-2; unclear D gene. Trimming took off 3 bases at V and 0 bases at J, with 8 bases between the two ends. Germline V CDR1 and CDR2: SNHLY, FYNNEI. This CDR3 region has 14 residues. DNA for the CDR3: TGTGCCAGCAGTGACAAGAGCGCTAACTATGGCTACACCTTC. It is translated as CASSDKSANYGYTF.

This clone was counted a few times. The chain uses TRBV4-3 and TRBJ1-1; perhaps TRBD1 as D (5 bases). The germline V gene has CDR1 LGHNA and CDR2 YSLEER. The V and J ends lost 4 bases and 4 bases respectively, with 13 bases between them. The CDR3 consists of 14 residues. CDR3 in DNA: TGCGCCAGCAGCCTAAGACAGTCTAGCACTGAAGCTTTCTTT. It is translated as CASSLRQSSTEAFF.

The chain carries TRBV3-1 (or the pseudogene TRBV3-2) and TRBJ2-2, with a weak D call TRBD1 (5 bases). The CDR3 consists of 16 residues. The V gene's germline CDR1 is LGHDT and CDR2 YNNKEL (reference sequence). V lost 6 bases to trimming and J lost 0 bases, with 14 bases between them. CDR3 protein: CASRRPGLANTGELFF. For the CDR3, the DNA is TGTGCCAGCAGACGCCCAGGGCTCGCGAACACCGGGGAGCTGTTTTTT.

The chain uses TRBV7-9 and TRBJ2-5; 11 bases are a match to TRBD2. There are 18 residues in the CDR3. Germline lookup yields CDR1 SEHNR and CDR2 FQNEAQ (reference sequence). V was pared by 5 bases and J by 5 bases, with 16 bases of the junction left unmatched. CDR3 sequence reads: CASSQQYLTSGTLETQYF. Here the CDR3 DNA reads TGTGCCAGCAGCCAACAGTACCTGACTAGCGGGACCTTGGAGACCCAGTACTTC.

The J gene is TRBJ1-4, the V gene TRBV5-8; 7 nucleotides align to TRBD1. Unmatched junction bases numbered 6, after V lost 4 bases and J lost 0 bases. The germline CDR1 and CDR2 sequences are SGHTS and YDEGEE. The CDR3 is made up of 16 amino acids. CDR3: CASSAGTVATNEKLFF. In nucleotides, the CDR3 is TGTGCCAGCAGCGCGGGGACAGTTGCAACTAATGAAAAACTGTTTTTT.

This clone was seen only once. This chain links TRBV6-6 with TRBJ1-2; D ambiguous. V lost 6 bases and J 4 bases, leaving 18 bases between the germline ends. The CDR3 sequence is 15 residues long. Germline V gene lookup returns CDR1 MNHNY and CDR2 SVGAGI (reference sequence). The chain's CDR3 is CASSQTPGAAYGYTF. The CDR3 DNA reads TGTGCCAGCAGCCAAACCCCCGGAGCTGCCTATGGCTACACCTTC.

The V call is TRBV19, the J call TRBJ2-1; 12 bases are a match to TRBD2. Germline V gives CDR1 LNHDA, CDR2 SQIVND (reference sequence). V shed 4 bases, J shed 3 bases, and the junction held 16 bases outside the gene matches. The length of the CDR3 is 20 residues. CDR3 coding DNA: TGTGCCAGTAGTAGACGACAGGCACAACGACTAGCGGGAGACTACAATGAGCAGTTCTTC. This codes for CASSRRQAQRLAGDYNEQFF.

The rearrangement uses TRBV27 and TRBJ1-1, with D tentatively TRBD1 (5 bases). The ends were cut back, 3 bases at V and 7 bases at J, with 12 bases in the middle. Germline V CDR1 and CDR2: MNHEY, SMNVEV (reference sequence). This CDR3 is 13 amino acids long. The chain's CDR3 is CASSFTGSGEAFF. The DNA for the CDR3 is TGTGCCAGCAGTTTCACAGGATCGGGTGAAGCTTTCTTT.

The J gene is TRBJ2-7, the V gene TRBV2; 9 bases agree with TRBD1. Germline CDR1 is SNHLY and CDR2 is FYNNEI. The CDR3 length is 14 residues. J gave up 3 bases and V 4 bases, and 4 bases lay outside the gene matches. CDR3: CASSGGQGNYEQYF. In DNA form, the CDR3 reads TGTGCCAGCAGTGGGGGACAGGGAAACTACGAGCAGTACTTC.

The rearrangement uses TRBV6-5 and TRBJ2-1; 8 bases line up with TRBD2. CDR3 size: 14 residues. The V gene's germline CDR1 is MNHEY and CDR2 SVGAGI. J was trimmed by 7 bases and V by 6 bases; bases with no gene match: 8. This CDR3 reads CASRSSGGSNEQFF. The CDR3 bases are TGTGCCAGCAGAAGCTCGGGGGGGAGTAATGAGCAGTTCTTC.

The genes are TRBV6-1 and TRBJ1-5; 7 bases match TRBD1. The junction had 5 bases not matched to a gene; V was cut back by 2 bases and J by 1 base. The germline V gene encodes CDR1 MNHNS and CDR2 SASEGT. The CDR3 spans 16 residues. The CDR3, as DNA: TGTGCCAGCAGTGAATTTAAGGGGGCGAGCAATCAGCCCCAGCATTTT. This sequence encodes CASSEFKGASNQPQHF.

The chain is built from TRBV7-6 and TRBJ2-3; a weak D match, TRBD2 (6 bases). This CDR3 is built from 16 residues. V dropped 1 base and J dropped 0 bases, with 11 bases sitting between them. Germline CDR1 reads SGHVS; CDR2 reads FNYEAQ. The chain's CDR3 is CASSLGGRSSTDTQYF. DNA for the CDR3: TGTGCCAGCAGCTTAGGGGGGAGGAGTAGCACAGATACGCAGTATTTT.